The following is a TCR beta chain sequence with its context. Libraries were prepared by immunoSEQ multiplex PCR; TCRdb keeps only in-frame clonotypes and omits some of them. The repertoire holds tens of thousands of clones, about 94% seen once, with 20% in the top ten. This sample was included in a study of OX40 agonist ivuxolimab in advanced cancers. Turning to the study itself: Every 2 weeks, ivuxolimab was infused into the patients intravenously at between 0.01 and 10 mg/kg. Dose-escalation subjects each had hepatocellular carcinoma, melanoma, renal cell or head and neck cancer.

Trimming removed 1 base from V and 3 bases from J, with 6 bases in between. The CDR3 contains 14 residues. Per the germline V gene, CDR1 is MNHNY and CDR2 is SVGAGI (reference sequence). This clonotype originated in an adult with an advanced solid tumor such as melanoma, head and neck, liver or kidney cancer. The J gene is TRBJ1-4, the V gene TRBV6-6, with TRBD1 as a possible D gene (5 bases). The sample was CD4+ or CD8+ T cells sorted from blood, taken in a trial of the OX40 agonist ivuxolimab. This CDR3 is CASSYWGSNEKLFF. The CDR3, as DNA: TGTGCCAGCAGTTACTGGGGGTCTAATGAAAAACTGTTTTTT.